The 9 T cell receptor beta chains below were found in one sample sequenced in a study of cytotoxic CD8 clonotypes in ibrutinib-treated CLL (dated by TCRdb to about 2021). The intended sense of this specimen's time point label: 12 to 13 months on ibrutinib. Preparation of the library involved the immunoSEQ multiplex PCR assay. TCRdb carries this immuneACCESS record with in-frame sequences only. Its versions omit some clonotypes, under half of them owing to an unresolved V gene in the studies checked, with the rest unexplained. In this sample the table shows about 160,000 clones, 70% to 85% of which occur a single time. Around 2.1% of the sample lies in the top ten. The sequencing used PBMCs, collected after 12 months of ibrutinib treatment. These receptors came from a human donor with chronic lymphocytic leukemia.

This chain joins TRBV10-3 and TRBJ1-1; no firm D call. Trimming removed 4 bases from V and 4 bases from J, with 16 bases in between. Germline CDR1 and CDR2: ENHRY and SYGVKD. The CDR3 totals 15 residues. CDR3 residues: CAISARWEEGTEAFF. The CDR3 DNA reads TGTGCCATCAGTGCTCGGTGGGAAGAGGGCACTGAAGCTTTCTTT.

V is TRBV5-4 and J is TRBJ2-1; 14 nucleotides line up with TRBD2. This CDR3 has 16 amino acids. The V gene end was trimmed by 0 bases and the J gene end by 6 bases; junction bases not matched to a gene: 2. Germline assignment: CDR1 SGHNT and CDR2 YYREEE (reference sequence). CDR3 coding DNA: TGTGCCAGCAGCTTGGTGGGGACTAGCGGGGGCAATGAGCAGTTCTTC. Its translation is CASSLVGTSGGNEQFF.

The J gene is TRBJ1-6, the V gene TRBV30; maybe TRBD1 (5 bases). The CDR3 contains 13 residues. The V end was cut by 1 base, the J end by 5 bases, with 6 bases between. Looked up from germline, CDR1 is GTSNPN and CDR2 is SVGIG (reference sequence). CDR3 nucleotides: TGTGCCTGGAGTGGACAGAATAATTCACCCCTCCACTTT. Translating it yields CAWSGQNNSPLHF.

This rearrangement joins TRBV2 to TRBJ1-1, with D possibly TRBD1 on 6 matching bases. The CDR3 contains 14 residues. V gave up 6 bases and J gave up 1 base, with 12 bases separating them. In germline, CDR1 is SNHLY, CDR2 FYNNEI. CDR3 sequence: CASSRQARNTEAFF. CDR3 nucleotide sequence: TGTGCCAGCAGCCGACAGGCTCGGAACACTGAAGCTTTCTTT.

The chain couples TRBV28 to TRBJ2-5; possibly TRBD1 for D (5 bases). The CDR3 extends over 13 amino acids. Germline V gene data show CDR1 as MDHEN and CDR2 as SYDVKM. V gave up 5 bases and J gave up 5 bases, with 12 bases separating them. The CDR3 DNA follows: TGTGCCAGCAGTCCGCAGGGATCCGAGACCCAGTACTTC. It yields the protein CASSPQGSETQYF.

V and J are TRBV27 and TRBJ1-2, with TRBD1 matching 10 bases. Germline V gives CDR1 MNHEY, CDR2 SMNVEV (reference sequence). V shed 6 bases, J shed 7 bases, and the junction held 14 bases outside the gene matches. The CDR3 extends over 16 amino acids. CDR3 DNA: TGTGCCAGCAGCGGGACAGGGGTAGGTTTAAGCTCTGGCTACACCTTC. The encoded protein is CASSGTGVGLSSGYTF.

The chain employs TRBV27 and TRBJ2-1; no reliable D call. The V gene lost 2 bases and the J gene lost 8 bases, with 7 bases spanning the gap. The CDR3 contains 12 residues. Germline V gene lookup returns CDR1 MNHEY and CDR2 SMNVEV (reference sequence). The CDR3 loop reads CASSLIGDEQFF. CDR3 in DNA: TGTGCCAGCAGTTTAATCGGCGATGAGCAGTTCTTC.

V usage is TRBV23-1 and J usage is TRBJ2-7; no firm D call. TRBV23-1 is filed as an ORF, its function uncertain. V lost 4 bases and J lost 1, with 8 bases in between. The CDR3 extends over 13 amino acids. In DNA, the CDR3 is TGCGCCAGCAGTCGGGATCCTTCCTACGAGCAGTACTTC. Protein sequence: CASSRDPSYEQYF.

At least ten counts were recorded for this clone. V and J are TRBV6-6 and TRBJ2-7; 7 nucleotides line up with TRBD1. Germline loops: CDR1 MNHNY, CDR2 SVGAGI (reference sequence). The CDR3 is 15 amino acids. J gave up 6 bases and V 4 bases, and 12 bases lay outside the gene matches. The CDR3 reads CASSLLETGSLEQYF. The CDR3, as DNA: TGTGCCAGCAGTTTGTTGGAGACAGGGTCCCTCGAGCAGTACTTC.